Below are 24 T cell receptor beta chains sequenced from a single sample in a study of shared clonotypes between healthy human individuals. The assay was immunoSEQ multiplex PCR, and TCRdb's table has in-frame clones only and misses some. Of more than 400,000 clones listed, over 70% are singletons. Sequencing used PBMCs. Source of these receptors: a woman aged 40 to 55 in good health. Some clones in this sample may be carry-over from other donors' samples.

This chain connects TRBV18 to TRBJ1-1; tentatively, D is TRBD1 (6 bases). This CDR3 is 13 amino acids long. Trimming took 5 bases from V and 1 from J, leaving 8 bases between them. Germline V gene sequence: CDR1 KGHSH, CDR2 LQKENI. The CDR3 is CASSWDKNTEAFF. In DNA form, the CDR3 reads TGTGCCAGCTCATGGGACAAGAACACTGAAGCTTTCTTT.

This chain uses TRBV7-8 with TRBJ1-1; D unresolved. Germline V CDR1 and CDR2: SGHVS, FQNEAQ. The V gene lost 3 bases and the J gene lost 0 bases, with 11 bases spanning the gap. The CDR3 sequence is 15 residues long. The CDR3 DNA reads as TGTGCCAGCAGCTTGCTCCCGATGATGAACACTGAAGCTTTCTTT. It is translated as CASSLLPMMNTEAFF.

The chain employs TRBV2 and TRBJ2-1; TRBD1 matches 8 bases. The CDR3 has 18 residues. In germline, CDR1 is SNHLY, CDR2 FYNNEI. Trimming removed 4 bases from V and 3 bases from J; junction bases left unmatched: 14. The chain's CDR3 is CASSVSIGAGGIYNEQFF. The CDR3 coding sequence is TGTGCCAGCAGTGTATCTATTGGGGCAGGGGGCATCTACAATGAGCAGTTCTTC.

CDR3 nucleotide sequence: TGTGCCAGCAATTGGGGGGACAGGCAAATGAACACTGAAGCTTTCTTT. Amino acids: CASNWGDRQMNTEAFF. V and J are TRBV5-4 and TRBJ1-1, with 8 positions matching TRBD1. The CDR3 has 16 residues. With V trimmed by 6 bases and J by 0 bases, 10 bases remained unmatched. Germline V gene sequence: CDR1 SGHNT, CDR2 YYREEE (reference sequence).

V usage is TRBV7-3 and J usage is TRBJ2-1; possibly TRBD1 for D (5 bases). Deletions cut 3 bases from V and 6 bases from J, with 9 bases between. Germline assignment: CDR1 SGHTA and CDR2 FQGTGA. The CDR3 totals 13 residues. Here the CDR3 DNA reads TGTGCCAGCAGCTTTCGTCAGGGCAATGAGCAGTTCTTC. This gives the protein CASSFRQGNEQFF.

V usage is TRBV5-1 and J usage is TRBJ2-7; D gene uncertain. The CDR3 contains 11 residues. V was cut by 2 bases and J by 5 bases, with 5 bases left in between. CDR1 is SGHRS and CDR2 is YFSETQ in the germline V gene. The CDR3: CASSFYHEQYF. The CDR3 DNA sequence: TGCGCCAGCAGCTTTTACCACGAGCAGTACTTC.

V gene TRBV27 combines with J gene TRBJ2-1, with D tentatively TRBD2 (6 bases). CDR3 length equals 17 residues. With 5 bases removed from V and 0 bases from J, the gap between germline ends came to 17 bases. The germline CDR1 and CDR2 sequences are MNHEY and SMNVEV (reference sequence). DNA for the CDR3: TGTGCCAGCAGTCAGCGCAAAGCGGGCCGCTCCTACAATGAGCAGTTCTTC. It encodes CASSQRKAGRSYNEQFF.

This sequence joins TRBV27 and TRBJ1-3; possibly TRBD1 for D (5 bases). CDR1 and CDR2 (germline): MNHEY, SMNVEV (reference sequence). This CDR3 comprises 12 residues. Trimming removed 5 bases from V and 9 bases from J, with 11 bases in between. Here the CDR3 DNA reads TGTGCCAGCAGTCACGGGACTATCACCATATATTTT. Translation gives CASSHGTITIYF.

This clone appeared once. Being one base from a much bigger clone, this may be a read error. Other DNA variants within this sample encode the same CDR3. The chain joins TRBV19 to TRBJ1-3; D unresolved. The CDR3 loop spans 13 amino acids. Germline CDR1 reads LNHDA; CDR2 reads SQIVND (reference sequence). The CDR3 DNA follows: TGCGCCAGTAGCCCGACATTGGGAAACACCATATATTTT. Encoded protein: CASSPTLGNTIYF.

Regarding this clone: The likely explanation is a read error, given a far larger clone one base away. Other DNA sequences of this sample code for an identical CDR3. The chain has TRBV29-1 and TRBJ2-7; no reliable D call. Trimming left V 4 bases short and J 4 bases short, with 11 bases between. The CDR3 has 12 amino acids. CDR1 and CDR2 from the germline V gene are SQVTM and ANQGSEA. CDR3 nucleotides: TGCAGCGTTGTAGGCAGCTCATACGAGCAGTACTTC. Translation gives CSVVGSSYEQYF.

Of note for this clone: This sequence is one base from a far larger clone and is likely a read error. The identical CDR3 is also encoded by other nucleotide sequences in the sample. This chain connects TRBV2 to TRBJ1-2; TRBD1 aligns across 7 bases. Unmatched junction bases numbered 11, after V lost 1 base and J lost 6 bases. CDR1 and CDR2 from the germline V gene are SNHLY and FYNNEI. CDR3 length: 16 amino acids. The CDR3 reads CASSEGTGVRVDGYTF. CDR3 coding DNA: TGTGCCAGCAGTGAAGGGACAGGAGTTCGGGTGGATGGCTACACCTTC.

The chain has TRBV10-1 and TRBJ2-5; D gene unclear. CDR1 WNHNN and CDR2 SYGVQD come from the germline V gene (reference sequence). V lost 0 bases and J lost 5, with 7 bases in between. The CDR3 has 13 residues. In DNA form, the CDR3 reads TGCGCCAGCAGTGAGTCCCTTGAGGAGACCCAGTACTTC. This codes for CASSESLEETQYF.

V is TRBV5-1 and J is TRBJ2-7; possible D gene TRBD1, 6 bases. The CDR3 has 15 residues. The germline gives CDR1 SGHRS, CDR2 YFSETQ. Trimming left V 1 base short and J 0 bases short, with 11 bases between. The CDR3 spells CASSLSGANSYEQYF. Here the CDR3 DNA reads TGCGCCAGCAGCTTGTCAGGGGCCAACTCCTACGAGCAGTACTTC. The whole variable domain, remainder taken from reference TRBV5-1 and TRBJ2-7, is KAGVTQTPRYLIKTRGQQVTLSCSPISGHRSVSWYQQTPGQGLQFLFEYFSETQRNKGNFPGRFSGRQFSNSRSEMNVSTLELGDSALYLCASSLSGANSYEQYFGPGTRLTVT.

The chain is built from TRBV28 and TRBJ2-7, with 8 positions matching TRBD1. V shed 11 bases and J 7 bases; nucleotides not matched to a gene: 13. The CDR3 has 13 residues. In germline, CDR1 is MDHEN, CDR2 SYDVKM. CDR3 loop: CASRDRTFDEQYF. DNA of the CDR3: TGTGCCTCCCGGGACAGGACTTTTGATGAGCAGTACTTC.

This clone came up a few times. A far more abundant clone sits one base away, making this likely a read error. The chain links TRBV5-4 to TRBJ1-2; 7 nucleotides agree with TRBD1. The CDR3 sequence is 14 residues long. The germline gives CDR1 SGHNT, CDR2 YYREEE (reference sequence). CDR3 amino acids: CASSSPTGNYGYAF. The CDR3 bases are TGTGCCAGCAGCTCCCCGACAGGGAACTATGGCTACGCCTTC.

A word on this clone: This sequence is one base from a far larger clone and is likely a read error. The chain employs TRBV29-1 and TRBJ2-2; TRBD2 agrees at 8 bases. With 4 bases clipped from V and 7 bases from J, the junction kept 14 bases outside the gene matches. The CDR3 extends over 16 amino acids. Germline-derived CDR1 and CDR2 are SQVTM and ANQGSEA. This chain's CDR3 is CSVVGSPAGASGELFF. In DNA, the CDR3 is TGCAGCGTTGTAGGTAGTCCAGCGGGAGCTAGCGGGGAGCTGTTTTTT.

The chain is built from TRBV19 and TRBJ2-7; D uncertain. Deletions cut 4 bases from V and 6 bases from J, with 10 bases between. Germline V gene lookup returns CDR1 LNHDA and CDR2 SQIVND (reference sequence). This CDR3 has 12 amino acids. The CDR3 spells CASSRTSGEQYF. The CDR3 DNA sequence: TGTGCCAGTAGTAGGACGAGTGGCGAGCAGTACTTC.

Details on this clone: A read error is the likely source, as a far larger clone sits one nucleotide away. J is TRBJ2-6 and V is TRBV6-1, with D uncertain. Germline values: CDR1 MNHNS, CDR2 SASEGT. The CDR3 sequence is 15 residues long. The CDR3 coding sequence is TGTGCCAGCAATGAAGCGCTAACAGGGGCCAACGTCCTGACTTTC. Protein sequence: CASNEALTGANVLTF.

For this clone: A far larger clone is just one base off, so this is likely a read error. The V and J genes are TRBV4-2 and TRBJ2-1; 13 bases are a match to TRBD2. CDR1 and CDR2 (germline): LGHNA, YNFKEQ. V was clipped by 4 bases and J by 7 bases; unmatched bases: 7. The CDR3 has 16 amino acids. CDR3 in DNA: TGTGCCAGCAGCCTGCCGGGACTAGCGGGAAGTAATGAGCAGTTCTTC. The encoded protein is CASSLPGLAGSNEQFF.

To note about this clone: Other DNA variants within this sample encode the same CDR3. The genes are TRBV28 and TRBJ2-6, with 8 nucleotides matching TRBD1. The CDR3 runs to 15 residues. V lost 6 bases, J lost 2 bases, and 3 bases stayed unmatched. The germline gives CDR1 MDHEN, CDR2 SYDVKM. CDR3: CASSSGGAGANVLTF. The CDR3 DNA follows: TGTGCCAGCAGCTCAGGGGGCGCTGGGGCCAACGTCCTGACTTTC.

In this sample, this clone turned up once. The chain uses TRBV30 and TRBJ1-2, with TRBD1 identical over 12 bases. The CDR3 has 14 residues. J gave up 9 bases and V 0 bases, and 5 bases lay outside the gene matches. The germline V gene has CDR1 GTSNPN and CDR2 SVGIG (reference sequence). CDR3 sequence: CAWSVGTGGQSYTF. CDR3 in DNA: TGTGCCTGGAGTGTAGGGACAGGGGGCCAGAGCTACACCTTC.

As concerns this clone: This probably arose from a read error, given a far larger clone one base away. Other DNA sequences in the same sample also yield this CDR3. This sequence joins TRBV7-3 and TRBJ2-1, with D possibly TRBD2 on 6 matching bases. The CDR3 runs 15 residues. CDR1 is SGHTA and CDR2 is FQGTGA in the germline V gene. Trimming stripped 3 bases from V and 0 bases from J, with 9 bases between. This CDR3 is CASSFSGSSYNEQFF. CDR3 nucleotide sequence: TGTGCCAGCAGCTTTAGCGGTAGCTCCTACAATGAGCAGTTCTTC. Complete variable domain (other parts from reference TRBV7-3 and TRBJ2-1): GAGVSQTPSNKVTEKGKYVELRCDPISGHTALYWYRQSLGQGPEFLIYFQGTGAADDSGLPNDRFFAVRPEGSVSTLKIQRTERGDSAVYLCASSFSGSSYNEQFFGPGTRLTVL.

As for this clone: One base separates it from a far larger clone, so it is likely a read error. This sample also contains other DNA sequences that code for the same CDR3. V and J are TRBV7-9 and TRBJ2-2; D perhaps matches TRBD2 (5 bases). The germline V gene has CDR1 SEHNR and CDR2 FQNEAQ (reference sequence). This CDR3 spans 14 amino acids. CDR3 region: CASTPMANTGELFF. For the CDR3, the DNA is TGTGCCAGCACCCCCATGGCGAACACCGGGGAACTGTTTTTT.

The chain links TRBV2 to TRBJ2-1, with D possibly matching TRBD1 (6 bases). The CDR3 contains 16 residues. Per germline, CDR1 SNHLY and CDR2 FYNNEI. Trimming removed 6 bases from V and 5 bases from J, with 20 bases in between. The CDR3 region has the DNA TGTGCCAGCAGGGATCCAGGGGATTGGGGGAACAATGAGCAGTTCTTC. Its protein product is CASRDPGDWGNNEQFF.